Shown below are 24 T cell receptor beta chains from a single sample sequenced in a study of cytomegalovirus exposure and HLA in healthy donors. In the PCR, 60 Vbeta and 13 Jbeta primers were used. Profiled with immunoSEQ multiplex PCR; TCRdb holds only in-frame clones, not every one. The table has nearly 200,000 clones, roughly 81% seen once. Specimen: PBMCs. The receptors shown here come from a woman aged 25 to 39 in good health and CMV-seropositive.

This clone appeared a single time. V usage is TRBV4-2 and J usage is TRBJ2-7; 11 positions match TRBD2. The CDR3 length is 17 residues. In germline, CDR1 is LGHNA, CDR2 YNFKEQ. Trimming took 1 base from V and 0 from J; bases not matched to a gene: 5. The CDR3 here is CASSQGPLAGGSYEQYF. CDR3 sequence (DNA): TGTGCCAGCAGCCAAGGGCCTCTAGCGGGGGGCTCCTACGAGCAGTACTTC.

V and J are TRBV30 and TRBJ2-1, with a possible D match to TRBD2 (5 bases). The length of the CDR3 is 14 residues. Germline CDR1 GTSNPN, CDR2 SVGIG (reference sequence). V lost 5 bases to trimming and J lost 2 bases, with 13 bases between them. CDR3 bases: TGTGCCTGGGAGGGCAGGCGGACCTACAATGAGCAGTTCTTC. This sequence encodes CAWEGRRTYNEQFF.

This clone came up a few times. The gene calls are TRBV7-2 and TRBJ1-2; D is possibly TRBD1 (6 bases). V was cut by 3 bases and J by 0 bases, with 11 bases left in between. CDR3 length equals 15 residues. The germline gives CDR1 SGHTA, CDR2 FQGNSA. The CDR3 bases are TGTGCCAGCAGCTTCCCGACAGGAACTAACTATGGCTACACCTTC. Its translation is CASSFPTGTNYGYTF.

This rearrangement joins TRBV11-2 to TRBJ2-2; TRBD1 agrees at 8 bases. This CDR3 is 15 amino acids long. CDR1 is SGHAT and CDR2 is FQNNGV in the germline V gene. J was trimmed by 1 base and V by 6 bases; bases with no gene match: 4. CDR3 amino acids: CASRPGQVNTGELFF. CDR3 in DNA: TGTGCCAGCAGACCGGGACAGGTGAACACCGGGGAGCTGTTTTTT.

CDR3: CASSSGRAYGYTF. CDR3 bases: TGTGCCAGCAGCTCCGGGAGAGCCTATGGCTACACCTTC. The V call is TRBV6-5, the J call TRBJ1-2; no firm D call. Trimming stripped 6 bases from V and 4 bases from J, with 12 bases between. Per germline, CDR1 MNHEY and CDR2 SVGAGI. This CDR3 comprises 13 residues.

There are a few counts of this clone. This chain's CDR3 is CASSPLGTGYEQFF. The CDR3 coding sequence is TGTGCCAGCTCACCACTTGGGACAGGGTATGAGCAGTTCTTC. The chain recombines TRBV18 with TRBJ2-1; 9 nucleotides line up with TRBD1. CDR3 length equals 14 residues. J lost 8 bases, V lost 1 base, and 3 bases had no gene match. Germline CDR1 and CDR2: KGHSH and LQKENI.

The CDR3 loop reads CASSEAGMGYGYTF. The CDR3 bases are TGTGCCAGCAGCGAGGCAGGGATGGGCTATGGCTACACCTTC. The chain couples TRBV6-5 to TRBJ1-2, with a tentative D call TRBD1 (5 bases). CDR1 is MNHEY and CDR2 is SVGAGI in the germline V gene. CDR3 length equals 14 residues. The germline V and J ends were trimmed by 6 bases and 4 bases, with 15 bases remaining between them.

The chain links TRBV4-2 to TRBJ2-1; 7 nucleotides align to TRBD2. Germline V gene data show CDR1 as LGHNA and CDR2 as YNFKEQ. Trimming at V came to 3 bases and at J to 5 bases, leaving 7 bases not matched to a gene. This CDR3 comprises 15 residues. The CDR3 reads CASSQLTGRDNEQFF. The CDR3, as DNA: TGTGCCAGCAGCCAGCTAACGGGGAGGGACAATGAGCAGTTCTTC.

In this sample, this clone turned up a few times. The chain carries TRBV7-9 and TRBJ2-5; TRBD1 matches 11 bases. The better agreement between TRBJ2-7 and the DNA end casts doubt on the J call. The CDR3 totals 16 residues. Germline lookup yields CDR1 SEHNR and CDR2 FQNEAQ (reference sequence). CDR3 sequence reads: CASSPIWTGGLYEQYF. The CDR3 region has the DNA TGTGCCAGCAGCCCGATCTGGACAGGGGGCTTGTACGAGCAGTACTTC.

The V and J genes are TRBV2 and TRBJ1-2, with D maybe TRBD1 (5 bases). V dropped 4 bases and J dropped 8 bases, with 20 bases sitting between them. The CDR3 loop spans 15 amino acids. Germline V gives CDR1 SNHLY, CDR2 FYNNEI. CDR3 nucleotides: TGTGCCAGCAGTGGACTAGTAAGGGGTGTTGGGGGCTACACCTTC. This sequence encodes CASSGLVRGVGGYTF.

This clone has just a few counts. The rearrangement joins TRBV4-3 to TRBJ2-7, with 7 positions matching TRBD2. The CDR3 extends over 16 amino acids. CDR1 is LGHNA, CDR2 YSLEER, per germline. V was clipped by 0 bases and J by 3 bases; unmatched bases: 8. CDR3 region: CASSQELGGGNYEQYF. In DNA form, the CDR3 reads TGCGCCAGCAGCCAAGAACTTGGCGGGGGAAACTACGAGCAGTACTTC.

The chain carries TRBV11-2 and TRBJ1-6; weak D call: TRBD1 (6 bases). V shed 5 bases and J shed 5 bases, with 13 bases lying between them. The CDR3 covers 15 residues. CDR1 and CDR2 (germline): SGHAT, FQNNGV. DNA of the CDR3: TGTGCCAGCAGCCCGCAACAGGGACATAATTCACCCCTCCACTTT. It codes for CASSPQQGHNSPLHF.

The rearrangement uses TRBV19 and TRBJ1-5; a possible D gene is TRBD1 (6 bases). Germline CDR1 reads LNHDA; CDR2 reads SQIVND (reference sequence). CDR3 length: 15 amino acids. The V and J ends lost 2 bases and 0 bases respectively, with 8 bases between them. The CDR3, as DNA: TGTGCCAGTAGTATAACAGGGTATAGCAATCAGCCCCAGCATTTT. This encodes CASSITGYSNQPQHF.

This chain joins TRBV10-3 and TRBJ1-4, with D unclear. Trimming pared 10 bases from V and 4 bases from J, leaving 7 bases between. The CDR3 extends over 11 amino acids. Germline values: CDR1 ENHRY, CDR2 SYGVKD. In DNA, the CDR3 is TGTGCCAGCGGGAGTAATGAAAAACTGTTTTTT. Translating it yields CASGSNEKLFF.

The chain uses TRBV2 and TRBJ1-5, with D possibly matching TRBD1 (5 bases). The CDR3 sequence is 14 residues long. With 6 bases removed from V and 7 bases from J, the gap between germline ends came to 16 bases. The V gene's germline CDR1 is SNHLY and CDR2 FYNNEI. For the CDR3, the DNA is TGTGCCAGCAGGACCACATGGGGGGGACAGCCCCAGCATTTT. It translates to CASRTTWGGQPQHF.

The V and J genes are TRBV9 and TRBJ2-3; 10 nucleotides agree with TRBD2. Trimming at V came to 4 bases and at J to 1 base, leaving 9 bases not matched to a gene. The CDR3 is 17 amino acids. Germline V gene data show CDR1 as SGDLS and CDR2 as YYNGEE. The CDR3 nucleotides read TGTGCCAGCAGCCCTCGACTAGCGGGTGGGGGCACAGATACGCAGTATTTT. Translating gives CASSPRLAGGGTDTQYF.

This chain links TRBV7-9 with TRBJ2-7; TRBD2 matches at 7 bases. Germline lookup yields CDR1 SEHNR and CDR2 FQNEAQ (reference sequence). The trim removed 4 bases at V and 2 bases at J, leaving 11 bases unmatched. The CDR3 covers 16 residues. The CDR3 here is CASSSGGSGTTYEQYF. The CDR3 bases are TGTGCCAGCAGCTCCGGGGGGTCAGGCACTACCTACGAGCAGTACTTC.

The V call is TRBV4-1, the J call TRBJ2-5; perhaps TRBD2 as D (5 bases). Germline CDR1 and CDR2: MGHRA and YSYEKL. This CDR3 is built from 15 residues. V lost 5 bases and J 4 bases, leaving 17 bases between the germline ends. CDR3 DNA: TGCGCCAGCAGCGCCCGGGTAGTAGCGTTAGAGACCCAGTACTTC. It encodes CASSARVVALETQYF.

This sequence joins TRBV7-9 and TRBJ1-6; D gene unclear. The CDR3 is 12 amino acids. Germline CDR1 is SEHNR and CDR2 is FQNEAQ (reference sequence). As DNA, the CDR3 is TGTGTTTCGGGCTCCTATAATTCACCCCTCCACTTT. Residues: CVSGSYNSPLHF.

The V and J genes are TRBV7-3 and TRBJ2-1, with 7 nucleotides matching TRBD2. The CDR3 is 15 residues long. CDR1 and CDR2 (germline): SGHTA, FQGTGA. The J segment lost 6 bases and the V segment lost 5 bases, leaving 10 bases of the junction unmatched. The CDR3 DNA is TGTGCCAGCAGCGTTCTAGCGGCGCTCAGCAATGAGCAGTTCTTC. Amino acids: CASSVLAALSNEQFF.

The rearrangement joins TRBV7-2 to TRBJ1-1; D not resolved. In germline, CDR1 is SGHTA, CDR2 FQGNSA. Trimming removed 4 bases from V and 4 bases from J, with 13 bases in between. The CDR3 length is 14 residues. CDR3 sequence reads: CASSSRSGPTEAFF. Here the CDR3 DNA reads TGTGCCAGCAGCTCGCGCTCCGGTCCCACTGAAGCTTTCTTT.

This sequence joins TRBV9 and TRBJ1-4, with 8 bases that match TRBD1. Germline V gives CDR1 SGDLS, CDR2 YYNGEE. The length of the CDR3 is 16 residues. J gave up 3 bases and V 0 bases, and 4 bases lay outside the gene matches. CDR3 sequence (DNA): TGTGCCAGCAGCGTAGATGGGGGACAGGCTAATGAAAAACTGTTTTTT. It specifies CASSVDGGQANEKLFF.

V usage is TRBV7-9 and J usage is TRBJ1-5, with D unclear. V gave up 5 bases and J gave up 0 bases, with 8 bases separating them. This CDR3 is built from 14 residues. The V gene's germline CDR1 is SEHNR and CDR2 FQNEAQ (reference sequence). The CDR3 reads CASSLTNSNQPQHF. Here the CDR3 DNA reads TGTGCCAGCAGCCTTACAAATAGCAATCAGCCCCAGCATTTT.

CDR3 in DNA: TGTGCCAGCAGCTTAGCCAGGGCTGAAAAACTGTTTTTT. This encodes CASSLARAEKLFF. The chain employs TRBV7-2 and TRBJ1-4, with D tentatively TRBD1 (5 bases). The CDR3 is 13 residues long. Germline CDR1 reads SGHTA; CDR2 reads FQGNSA. Trimming took off 0 bases at V and 7 bases at J, with 6 bases between the two ends.